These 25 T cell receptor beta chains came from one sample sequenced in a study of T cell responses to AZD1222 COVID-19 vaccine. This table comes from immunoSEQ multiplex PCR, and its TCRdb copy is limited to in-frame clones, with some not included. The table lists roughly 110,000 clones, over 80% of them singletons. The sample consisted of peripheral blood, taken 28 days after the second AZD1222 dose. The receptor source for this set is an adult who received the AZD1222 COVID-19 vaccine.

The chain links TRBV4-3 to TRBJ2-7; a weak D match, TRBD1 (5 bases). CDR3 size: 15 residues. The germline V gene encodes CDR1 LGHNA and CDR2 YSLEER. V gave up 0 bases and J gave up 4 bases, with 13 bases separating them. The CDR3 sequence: CASSQDIGALYEQYF. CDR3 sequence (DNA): TGCGCCAGCAGCCAAGATATTGGGGCCCTATACGAGCAGTACTTC.

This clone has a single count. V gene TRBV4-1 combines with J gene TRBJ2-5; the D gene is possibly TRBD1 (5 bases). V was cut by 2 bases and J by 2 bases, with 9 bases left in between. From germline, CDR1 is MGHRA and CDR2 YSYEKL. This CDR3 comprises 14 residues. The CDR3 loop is CASSQRQQQETQYF. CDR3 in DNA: TGCGCCAGCAGCCAACGACAGCAGCAAGAGACCCAGTACTTC.

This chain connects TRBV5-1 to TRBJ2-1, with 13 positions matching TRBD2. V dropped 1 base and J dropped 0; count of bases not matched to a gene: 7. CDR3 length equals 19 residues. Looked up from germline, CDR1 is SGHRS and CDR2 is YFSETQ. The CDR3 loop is CASSLLGTSGVPSYNEQFF. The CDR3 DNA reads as TGCGCCAGCAGCTTGTTAGGGACTAGCGGGGTGCCCTCCTACAATGAGCAGTTCTTC.

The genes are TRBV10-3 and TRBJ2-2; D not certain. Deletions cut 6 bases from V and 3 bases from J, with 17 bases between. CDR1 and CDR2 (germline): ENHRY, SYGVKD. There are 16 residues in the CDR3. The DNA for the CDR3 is TGTGCCATCAGCGTGTCTGAGGCCCCGGACACCGGGGAGCTGTTTTTT. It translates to CAISVSEAPDTGELFF.

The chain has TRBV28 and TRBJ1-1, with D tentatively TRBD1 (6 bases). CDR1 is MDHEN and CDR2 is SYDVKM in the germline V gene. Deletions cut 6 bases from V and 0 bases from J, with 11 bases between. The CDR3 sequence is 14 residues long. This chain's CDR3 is CASRPQGLNTEAFF. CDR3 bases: TGTGCCAGCAGACCCCAGGGGTTGAACACTGAAGCTTTCTTT.

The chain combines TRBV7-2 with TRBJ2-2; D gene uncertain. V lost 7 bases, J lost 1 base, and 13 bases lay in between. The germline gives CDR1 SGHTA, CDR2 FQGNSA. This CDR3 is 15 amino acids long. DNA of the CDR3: TGTGCCAGCACCCAGTCCCGCTTGAACACCGGGGAGCTGTTTTTT. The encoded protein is CASTQSRLNTGELFF. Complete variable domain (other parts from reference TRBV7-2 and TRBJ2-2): GAGVSQSPSNKVTEKGKDVELRCDPISGHTALYWYRQSLGQGLEFLIYFQGNSAPDKSGLPSDRFSAERTGGSVSTLTIQRTQQEDSAVYLCASTQSRLNTGELFFGEGSRLTVL.

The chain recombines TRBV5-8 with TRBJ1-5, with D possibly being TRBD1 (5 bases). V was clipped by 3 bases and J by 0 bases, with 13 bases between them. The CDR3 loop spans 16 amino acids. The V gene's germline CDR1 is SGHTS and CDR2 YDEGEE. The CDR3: CASSYLGGGSNQPQHF. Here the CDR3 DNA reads TGTGCCAGCAGCTATCTCGGGGGGGGTAGCAATCAGCCCCAGCATTTT.

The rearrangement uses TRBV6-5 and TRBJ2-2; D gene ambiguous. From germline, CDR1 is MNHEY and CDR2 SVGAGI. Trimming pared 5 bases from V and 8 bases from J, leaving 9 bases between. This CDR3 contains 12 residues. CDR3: CASSHVGGELFF. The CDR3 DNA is TGTGCCAGCAGTCACGTGGGGGGGGAGCTGTTTTTT.

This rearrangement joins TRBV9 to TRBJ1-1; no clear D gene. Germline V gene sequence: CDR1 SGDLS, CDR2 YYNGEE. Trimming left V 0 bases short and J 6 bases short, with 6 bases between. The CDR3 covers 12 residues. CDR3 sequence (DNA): TGTGCCAGCAGCGTAGAGGGTTCTGAAGCTTTCTTT. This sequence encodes CASSVEGSEAFF.

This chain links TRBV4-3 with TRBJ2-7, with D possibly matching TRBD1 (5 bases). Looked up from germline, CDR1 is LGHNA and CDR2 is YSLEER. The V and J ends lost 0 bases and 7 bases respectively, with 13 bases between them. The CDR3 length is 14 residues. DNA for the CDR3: TGCGCCAGCAGCCAAGATCAGGTGGGGCGGGAGCAGTACTTC. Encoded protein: CASSQDQVGREQYF.

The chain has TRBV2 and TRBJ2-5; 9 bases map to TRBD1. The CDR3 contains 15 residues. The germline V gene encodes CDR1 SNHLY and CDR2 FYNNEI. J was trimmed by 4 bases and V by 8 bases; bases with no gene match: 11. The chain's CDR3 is CASDRGIRLAETQYF. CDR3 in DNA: TGTGCCAGCGACAGGGGGATACGGTTGGCAGAGACCCAGTACTTC.

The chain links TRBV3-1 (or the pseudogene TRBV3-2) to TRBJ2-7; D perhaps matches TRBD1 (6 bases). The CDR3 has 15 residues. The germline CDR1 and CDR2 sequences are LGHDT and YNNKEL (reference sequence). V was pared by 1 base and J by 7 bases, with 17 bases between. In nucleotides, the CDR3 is TGTGCCAGCAGCCAAGTTCCTGAGCAGAGGGGGGAGCAGTACTTC. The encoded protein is CASSQVPEQRGEQYF.

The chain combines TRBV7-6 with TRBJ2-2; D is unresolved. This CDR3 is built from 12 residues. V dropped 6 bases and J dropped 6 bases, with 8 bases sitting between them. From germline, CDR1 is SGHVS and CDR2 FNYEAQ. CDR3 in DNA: TGTGCCAGCAGTCATAGTTCCGGGGAGCTGTTTTTT. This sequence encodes CASSHSSGELFF. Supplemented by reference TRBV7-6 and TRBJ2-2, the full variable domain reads GAGVSQSPRYKVTKRGQDVALRCDPISGHVSLYWYRQALGQGPEFLTYFNYEAQQDKSGLPNDRFSAERPEGSISTLTIQRTEQRDSAMYRCASSHSSGELFFGEGSRLTVL.

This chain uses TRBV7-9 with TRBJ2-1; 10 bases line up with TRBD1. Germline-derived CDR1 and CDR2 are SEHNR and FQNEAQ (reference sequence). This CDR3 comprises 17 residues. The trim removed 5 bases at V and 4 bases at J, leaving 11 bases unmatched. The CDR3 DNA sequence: TGTGCCAGCAGCACGAGACGGGGGACAGGGGATTACAATGAGCAGTTCTTC. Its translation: CASSTRRGTGDYNEQFF.

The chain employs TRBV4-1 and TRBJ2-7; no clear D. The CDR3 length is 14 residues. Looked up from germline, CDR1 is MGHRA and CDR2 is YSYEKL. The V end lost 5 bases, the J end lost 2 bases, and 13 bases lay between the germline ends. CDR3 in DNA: TGCGCCAGCAGCGAGGCCGTCAGACCCTACGAGCAGTACTTC. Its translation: CASSEAVRPYEQYF.

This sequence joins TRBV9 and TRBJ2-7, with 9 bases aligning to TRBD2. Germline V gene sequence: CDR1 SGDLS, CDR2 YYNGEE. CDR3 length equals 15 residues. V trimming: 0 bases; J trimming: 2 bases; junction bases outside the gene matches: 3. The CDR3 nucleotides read TGTGCCAGCAGCGTAGGCGGGGGGGAGACCTACGAGCAGTACTTC. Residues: CASSVGGGETYEQYF.

The CDR3 nucleotides read TGCGCCAGCAGCTACTCTTTGACAGTTTCAGATACGCAGTATTTT. It encodes CASSYSLTVSDTQYF. The chain combines TRBV5-1 with TRBJ2-3, with D maybe TRBD1 (5 bases). From germline, CDR1 is SGHRS and CDR2 YFSETQ. The CDR3 covers 15 residues. Trimming left V 3 bases short and J 4 bases short, with 15 bases between.

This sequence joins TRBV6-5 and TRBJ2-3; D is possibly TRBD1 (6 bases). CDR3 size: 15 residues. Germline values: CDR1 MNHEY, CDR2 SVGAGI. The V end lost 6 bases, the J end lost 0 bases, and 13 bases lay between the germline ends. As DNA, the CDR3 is TGTGCCAGCAGACTCGGACAGACTAGCACAGATACGCAGTATTTT. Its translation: CASRLGQTSTDTQYF.

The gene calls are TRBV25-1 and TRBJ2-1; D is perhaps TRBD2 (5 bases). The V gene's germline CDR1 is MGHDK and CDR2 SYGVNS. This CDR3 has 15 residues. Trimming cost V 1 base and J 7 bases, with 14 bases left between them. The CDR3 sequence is CASSEWSGLGNEQFF. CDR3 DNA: TGTGCCAGCAGTGAATGGAGCGGCTTAGGTAATGAGCAGTTCTTC.

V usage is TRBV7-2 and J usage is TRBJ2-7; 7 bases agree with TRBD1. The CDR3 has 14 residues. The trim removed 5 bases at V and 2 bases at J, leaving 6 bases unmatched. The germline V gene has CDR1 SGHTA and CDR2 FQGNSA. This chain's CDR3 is CASSHRDSTYEQYF. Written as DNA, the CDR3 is TGTGCCAGCAGCCACCGGGACAGTACCTACGAGCAGTACTTC.

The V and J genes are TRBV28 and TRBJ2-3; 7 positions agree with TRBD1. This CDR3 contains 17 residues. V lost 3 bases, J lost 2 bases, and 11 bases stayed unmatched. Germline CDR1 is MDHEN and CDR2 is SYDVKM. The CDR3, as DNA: TGTGCCAGCAGTTTTCGGCCGGGACAGACCCACACAGATACGCAGTATTTT. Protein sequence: CASSFRPGQTHTDTQYF. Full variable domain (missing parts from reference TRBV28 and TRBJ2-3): DVKVTQSSRYLVKRTGEKVFLECVQDMDHENMFWYRQDPGLGLRLIYFSYDVKMKEKGDIPEGYSVSREKKERFSLILESASTNQTSMYLCASSFRPGQTHTDTQYFGPGTRLTVL.

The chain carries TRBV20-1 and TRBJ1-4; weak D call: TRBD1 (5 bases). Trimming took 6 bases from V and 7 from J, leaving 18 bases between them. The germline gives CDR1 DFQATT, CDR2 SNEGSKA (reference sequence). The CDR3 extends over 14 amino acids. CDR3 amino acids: CSASVDGGIEKLFF. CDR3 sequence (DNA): TGCAGTGCAAGTGTTGACGGGGGGATTGAAAAACTGTTTTTT.

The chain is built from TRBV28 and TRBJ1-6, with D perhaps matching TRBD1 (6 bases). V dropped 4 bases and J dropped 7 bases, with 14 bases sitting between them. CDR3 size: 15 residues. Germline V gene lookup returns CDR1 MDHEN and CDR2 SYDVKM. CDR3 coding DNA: TGTGCCAGCAGTTCCCCGGGACAAGGAAATTCACCCCTCCACTTT. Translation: CASSSPGQGNSPLHF.

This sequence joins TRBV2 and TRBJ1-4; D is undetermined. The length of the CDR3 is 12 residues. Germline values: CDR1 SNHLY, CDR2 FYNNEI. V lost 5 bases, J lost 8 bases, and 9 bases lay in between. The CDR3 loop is CASSQTREKLFF. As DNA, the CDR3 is TGTGCCAGCAGTCAAACAAGGGAAAAACTGTTTTTT.

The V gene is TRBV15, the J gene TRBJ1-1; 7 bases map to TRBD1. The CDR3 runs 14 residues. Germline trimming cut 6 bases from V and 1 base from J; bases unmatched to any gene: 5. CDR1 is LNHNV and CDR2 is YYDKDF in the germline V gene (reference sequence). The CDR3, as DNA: TGTGCCACCAGTAGGACAGGTCGGAACACTGAAGCTTTCTTT. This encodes CATSRTGRNTEAFF.